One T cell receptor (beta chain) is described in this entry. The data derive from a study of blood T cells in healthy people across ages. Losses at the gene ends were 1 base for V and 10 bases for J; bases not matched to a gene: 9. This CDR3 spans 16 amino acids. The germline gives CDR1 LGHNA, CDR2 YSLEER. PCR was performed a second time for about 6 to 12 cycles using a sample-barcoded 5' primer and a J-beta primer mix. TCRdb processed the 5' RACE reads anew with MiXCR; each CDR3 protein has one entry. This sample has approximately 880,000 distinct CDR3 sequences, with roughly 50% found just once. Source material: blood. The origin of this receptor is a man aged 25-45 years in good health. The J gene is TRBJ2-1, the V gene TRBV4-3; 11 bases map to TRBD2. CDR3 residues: CASSQGPSGGTPEQFF. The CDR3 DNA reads TGCGCCAGCAGCCAAGGGCCTAGCGGGGGGACTCCAGAGCAGTTCTTC.